The present T cell receptor (beta chain) was sequenced within a study of radiotherapy plus CTLA-4 blockade in lung cancer. The repertoire was sequenced with immunoSEQ multiplex PCR; TCRdb's copy has only in-frame clones and lacks some. Found here are about 62,000 clones, roughly 80% of them singletons; the top ten hold about 4.5%. This clone has just a few counts. Its matching antigen is unknown. General study results and limits: Blood TCR clones of tumor origin expanded after radiotherapy plus ipilimumab.

The germline V and J ends were trimmed by 2 bases and 0 bases, with 6 bases remaining between them. The CDR3 spans 14 residues. Germline values: CDR1 SGDLS, CDR2 YYNGEE. The V gene is TRBV9, the J gene TRBJ1-3; D gene ambiguous. Here the sequenced sample was peripheral blood, taken from a patient treated with radiotherapy plus ipilimumab. The clonotype was recovered from a human donor with non-small cell lung cancer who had a complete response to radiotherapy plus ipilimumab. Written as DNA, the CDR3 is TGTGCCAGCAGCGTCCAGAGCTCTGGAAACACCATATATTTT. It translates to CASSVQSSGNTIYF. Full variable domain (outside the CDR3, taken from reference TRBV9 and TRBJ1-3): DSGVTQTPKHLITATGQRVTLRCSPRSGDLSVYWYQQSLDQGLQFLIQYYNGEERAKGNILERFSAQQFPDLHSELNLSSLELGDSALYFCASSVQSSGNTIYFGEGSWLTVV.